A selection of T cell receptor beta chains follows, all from one sample in a study of cytomegalovirus exposure and HLA in healthy donors. Only in-frame clones appear in the TCRdb table, and some are missing; sequencing was by immunoSEQ multiplex PCR. Altogether just over 150,000 clones are present, 65% to 90% being singletons, with the ten largest covering under 8.5%. Material: PBMCs. Source of these receptors: a woman in her forties or fifties in good health and CMV-seropositive. The CDR3 runs from the conserved cysteine through the conserved F or W. The D gene is left open where the match is weak. Only part of the rows carry a size: once, few, many, or a class if the clone is expanded.

- | TRBJ2-1 | 16 | TRBV7-9 | TRBD2 | TGTGCCAGCAGCTTAGTTTCTAGCGGGGGAGGCAATGAGCAGTTCTTC | CASSLVSSGGGNEQFF
- | TRBJ1-2 | 14 | TRBV29-1 | - | TGCAGCGCCGTAGTCGACAACATCGGAGGAGGCTACACCTTC | CSAVVDNIGGGYTF
- | TRBJ2-7 | 16 | TRBV5-1 | TRBD2 | TGCGCCAGCAGCTTGGACCCAGGAACTAGCGGTCGCGAGCAGTACTTC | CASSLDPGTSGREQYF
- | TRBJ2-1 | 14 | TRBV19 | - | TGTGCCAGTAGTACTGGTAGTTTTTACAATGAGCAGTTCTTC | CASSTGSFYNEQFF
- | TRBJ1-2 | 11 | TRBV2 | - | TGTGCTTTGAGTTCGAACTATGGCTACACCTTC | CALSSNYGYTF
- | TRBJ2-3 | 15 | TRBV7-2 | - | TGTGCCAGCAGCTTATCGAGGGGGTACACAGATACGCAGTATTTT | CASSLSRGYTDTQYF
few | TRBJ2-7 | 14 | TRBV6-5 | - | TGTGCCAGCAGAGACCCGGGACTCCCTTACGAGCAGTACTTC | CASRDPGLPYEQYF
- | TRBJ2-6 | 15 | TRBV7-2 | - | TGTGCCAGTAGCTTACGCGGCTCTGGGGCCAACGTCCTGACTTTC | CASSLRGSGANVLTF
few | TRBJ2-3 | 17 | TRBV9 | TRBD1 | TGTGCCAGCAGCGACGATAGGACAGGGATGGGCACAGATACGCAGTATTTT | CASSDDRTGMGTDTQYF
- | TRBJ2-3 | 15 | TRBV5-1 | TRBD2 | TGCGCCAGCAGCTACTTTAGCGGGGGGGCAAATACGCAGTATTTT | CASSYFSGGANTQYF
once | TRBJ2-1 | 15 | TRBV6-5 | - | TGTGCCAGCAGTACCGGGACACAAAAGTACAATGAGCAGTTCTTC | CASSTGTQKYNEQFF
once | TRBJ2-7 | 12 | TRBV30 | - | TGTGCCTGGAGTTATGGACAGAACGAGCAGTACTTC | CAWSYGQNEQYF
few | TRBJ2-1 | 14 | TRBV5-1 | TRBD2 | TGCGCCAGCTCCGGCGGGGGGGCCAATAATGAGCAGTTCTTC | CASSGGGANNEQFF
- | TRBJ2-5 | 15 | TRBV7-2 | - | TGTGCCAGCAGCCGGGCGGGGCGGGGTAAAGAGACCCAGTACTTC | CASSRAGRGKETQYF
- | TRBJ1-1 | 12 | TRBV6-5 | - | TGTGCCAGCGGACAGCCGAACACTGAAGCTTTCTTT | CASGQPNTEAFF
- | TRBJ2-6 | 13 | TRBV7-9 | - | TGTGCCAGCAGCCATTCTGGGGCCAACGTCCTGACTTTC | CASSHSGANVLTF
- | TRBJ2-3 | 14 | TRBV29-1 | - | TGCAGCGTTGAAAAGCGGGCCCTCACAGATACGCAGTATTTT | CSVEKRALTDTQYF
once | TRBJ2-6 | 17 | TRBV6-4 | TRBD1 | TGTGCCAGAAAGGGACAGGGAAAGTTCTGGGGCGCCAACGTCCTGACTTTC | CARKGQGKFWGANVLTF
- | TRBJ2-5 | 14 | TRBV6-1 | - | TGTGCCAGCAGTCCCAGGGTAGGGTTAGAGACCCAGTACTTC | CASSPRVGLETQYF
- | TRBJ1-1 | 14 | TRBV29-1 | - | TGCAGCGTTCCCTCCGGGAATATGAACACTGAAGCTTTCTTT | CSVPSGNMNTEAFF
- | TRBJ2-7 | 15 | TRBV14 | TRBD1 | TGTGCCAGCAGCCAAGGGCGGACAGGGAACTACGAGCAGTACTTC | CASSQGRTGNYEQYF
- | TRBJ1-4 | 11 | TRBV5-6 | - | TGTGCCAGCAGCCGGGATGAAAAACTGTTTTTT | CASSRDEKLFF
- | TRBJ1-6 | 13 | TRBV5-6 | - | TGTGCCAGCAGCTTGAGCGGGGGCAAACCCCTCCACTTT | CASSLSGGKPLHF
- | TRBJ1-2 | 13 | TRBV30 | - | TGTGCCTGGAGTGTACAGGGAGTTGGTGGCTACACCTTC | CAWSVQGVGGYTF
- | TRBJ1-4 | 16 | TRBV7-9 | TRBD1 | TGTGCCAGCAGCTTAGCTGGACAGGGGGCCTATGAAAAACTGTTTTTT | CASSLAGQGAYEKLFF
few | TRBJ2-1 | 15 | TRBV4-1 | - | TGCGCCAGCAGTCTAGCCCAACTACCTAACAATGAGCAGTTCTTC | CASSLAQLPNNEQFF
- | TRBJ2-3 | 12 | TRBV11-2 | - | TGTGCCAGCAGCTTTCGGACAGATACGCAGTATTTT | CASSFRTDTQYF
few | TRBJ2-3 | 15 | TRBV5-1 | - | TGCGCCAGCAGCTTTGGGGGCCAGTCCGCAGATACGCAGTATTTT | CASSFGGQSADTQYF
- | TRBJ1-3 | 14 | TRBV5-4 | - | TGTGCCAGCAGCTTACCGAGCTCTGGAAACACCATATATTTT | CASSLPSSGNTIYF
- | TRBJ2-5 | 13 | TRBV6-6 | - | TGTGCCAGCAGGCGACAGCAGGTGGAGACCCAGTACTTC | CASRRQQVETQYF
- | TRBJ2-4 | 15 | TRBV7-8 | - | TGTGCCAGCAGCGCGTCGGGTTTAGCCAAAAACATTCAGTACTTC | CASSASGLAKNIQYF
- | TRBJ2-2 | 14 | TRBV9 | - | TGTGCCAGCAGCGTAGTGATGGACAGCGGGGAGCTGTTTTTT | CASSVVMDSGELFF
- | TRBJ2-7 | 13 | TRBV7-6 | - | TGTGCCAGCAGCCCACCACTTGGGGAGGAGCAGTACTTC | CASSPPLGEEQYF
- | TRBJ2-1 | 14 | TRBV9 | - | TGTGCCAGCAGCGTAGGTCCGCAGGACAATGAGCAGTTCTTC | CASSVGPQDNEQFF
few | TRBJ2-3 | 9 | TRBV19 | - | TGTGCCAGTGGGGCTACGCAGTATTTT | CASGATQYF
- | TRBJ2-7 | 16 | TRBV7-2 | - | TGTGCCAGCAGCCCGAAGCCAGCGGAGAGCTCCTACGAGCAGTACTTC | CASSPKPAESSYEQYF
once | TRBJ2-1 | 13 | TRBV6-1 | - | TGTGCCAGCCAGACAGAGAACTACAATGAGCAGTTCTTC | CASQTENYNEQFF
- | TRBJ2-3 | 15 | TRBV30 | - | TGTGCCTGGAGTAGAGGACAGCCCCTCACAGATACGCAGTATTTT | CAWSRGQPLTDTQYF
- | TRBJ2-1 | 11 | TRBV6-1 | - | TGTGCCAGCAGCCCATCCAATGAGCAGTTCTTC | CASSPSNEQFF
- | TRBJ2-1 | 12 | TRBV29-1 | - | TGCAGCGCTTCAGGCTCCTACAATGAGCAGTTCTTC | CSASGSYNEQFF
- | TRBJ2-5 | 13 | TRBV6-5 | TRBD2 | TGTGCCAGCAGTAAAGCGGGGGTAGAGACCCAGTACTTC | CASSKAGVETQYF
- | TRBJ1-1 | 13 | TRBV10-2 | - | TGCGCCAGCAGTGAGTTAGGGGTGACTGAAGCTTTCTTT | CASSELGVTEAFF
- | TRBJ1-6 | 13 | TRBV7-3 | - | TGTGCCAGCAGCTTATACCGAGATTCACCCCTCCACTTT | CASSLYRDSPLHF
- | TRBJ1-1 | 13 | TRBV6-6 | - | TGTGCCAGCAGTTACTCCGTGAACACTGAAGCTTTCTTT | CASSYSVNTEAFF
- | TRBJ2-7 | 13 | TRBV2 | - | TGTGCCATCAGCTCAGGGTCTTCCTACGAGCAGTACTTC | CAISSGSSYEQYF